The rows below give T cell receptor beta chains drawn from one sample of a study of Ad26.COV2.S vaccination and SARS-CoV-2 variants. Sequencing was performed with immunoSEQ multiplex PCR; in TCRdb, only in-frame clones are kept and a portion is missing. The sample has about 350,000 clones, around 83% seen once. The specimen comprised peripheral blood, sampled in a trial of Ad26.COV2.S vaccine versus placebo. The receptors here all came from a person aged 18-65 years who received the Ad26.COV2.S COVID-19 vaccine or a placebo. The CDR3 runs from the conserved cysteine through the conserved F or W. Each record gives: V gene, J gene, D gene, clone size, CDR3 protein, CDR3 DNA. D genes are given only for firm matches. Not every row has a clone size; where given, it reads once, few, many or a size class.

TRBV27	TRBJ2-3	-	-	CASRTESSSTDTQYF	TGTGCCAGCAGAACAGAATCCTCTAGCACAGATACGCAGTATTTT
TRBV7-9	TRBJ1-4	-	-	CASSLTSVNEKLFF	TGTGCCAGCAGCTTAACGTCAGTAAATGAAAAACTGTTTTTT
TRBV7-9	TRBJ2-3	-	-	CASSSTPILQGGDTQYF	TGTGCCAGCAGCTCGACTCCCATTCTACAGGGTGGGGATACGCAGTATTTT
TRBV5-1	TRBJ1-2	-	-	CASSLDRGGYGYTF	TGCGCCAGCAGCTTGGATCGGGGGGGCTATGGCTACACCTTC
TRBV10-3	TRBJ1-4	TRBD1	-	CAISEGSWGQGRSVLFF	TGTGCCATCAGTGAGGGTAGCTGGGGACAGGGACGGTCTGTGCTGTTTTTT
TRBV14	TRBJ1-4	-	-	CASSQTSRGVRRAGEKLFF	TGTGCCAGCAGCCAAACGTCGCGCGGGGTCAGGCGCGCTGGTGAAAAACTGTTTTTT
TRBV9	TRBJ2-7	-	-	CASSSEPSEQYF	TGTGCCAGCAGCTCCGAGCCGTCCGAGCAGTACTTC
TRBV5-5	TRBJ1-6	-	-	CASSLADSLNSPLHF	TGTGCCAGCAGCTTGGCGGACAGCCTTAATTCACCCCTCCACTTT
TRBV6-1	TRBJ2-6	-	once	CASSELPNSGANVLTF	TGTGCCAGCAGTGAATTACCGAACTCTGGGGCCAACGTCCTGACTTTC
TRBV19	TRBJ2-4	TRBD2	-	CASSIPSGRAAGKNIQYF	TGTGCCAGTAGTATCCCTAGCGGGAGGGCCGCAGGCAAAAACATTCAGTACTTC
TRBV7-2	TRBJ1-1	-	-	CASSPGGARTEAFF	TGTGCCAGCAGCCCCGGGGGGGCGAGAACTGAAGCTTTCTTT
TRBV18	TRBJ2-5	-	-	CASSPPDIGGVGETQYF	TGTGCCAGCTCACCACCGGATATTGGAGGGGTGGGAGAGACCCAGTACTTC